The source of this T cell receptor (beta chain) is a study of regulatory T cells in long-lasting Graves disease. Overall study results and limits: What was studied was peripheral blood only, and not thyroid tissue.

This clonotype appeared many times. Antigen: not known. Time point specified: persistent/refractory GD, antithyroid drugs over 5 years with positive TRAb. Making the TCR library involved RNA that had been extracted from PBMCs. One endocrinology department in Xi'an, China, was where patients came from. Staff drew about 10 milliliters of peripheral blood into EDTA tubes. Arm-PCR with iRepertoire HTBI primers amplified the CDR3 regions for these TCR beta libraries. MiXCR was run by TCRdb on the multiplex PCR reads, yielding one entry per CDR3 protein. The table lists 400,000 to 500,000 distinct CDR3 sequences, 20% to 25% of them singletons. The CDR3 loop spans 13 amino acids. V was clipped by 6 bases and J by 7 bases, with 16 bases between them. CDR1 is SGHVS and CDR2 is FQNEAQ in the germline V gene.

The TCR originated in a female donor with Graves disease. The material sequenced was peripheral blood mononuclear cells (PBMCs), taken when the disease was refractory, from a patient treated with antithyroid drugs. The chain recombines TRBV7-8 with TRBJ2-7; D is unresolved. CDR3 bases: TGTGCCAGCAGTCCTCTACCCCCGGGTGAGCAGTACTTC. It is translated as CASSPLPPGEQYF. Filled out from reference TRBV7-8 and TRBJ2-7, the complete variable domain reads GAGVSQSPRYKVAKRGQDVALRCDPISGHVSLFWYQQALGQGPEFLTYFQNEAQLDKSGLPSDRFFAERPEGSVSTLKIQRTQQEDSAVYLCASSPLPPGEQYFGPGTRLTVT.